This T cell receptor beta chain was recovered during a study of glioma-infiltrating T cells. Notes on this clonotype: Its antigen is still unknown. Germline and junction disagree at one end, which may indicate a read error.

The study, taken as a whole, reports: Non-neoplastic patients had below-expected tissue-blood divergence, while all gliomas exceeded expectation.

The iRepertoire nested amplicon-rescue multiplex PCR amplified TCR alpha and beta CDR3s from RNA. For one-step reverse transcription and amplification, 100-400 ng of tissue mRNA or PBMC total RNA was used. TCRdb redid the calling of the multiplex PCR reads with MiXCR, one entry per CDR3 protein. The sample shows some 190,000 distinct CDR3 sequences, about 32% of them seen only once. Germline assignment: CDR1 MNHEY and CDR2 SVGEGT. The length of the CDR3 is 13 residues. This sequence originates from a human donor with low-grade glioma or glioblastoma, undergoing nonglioma brain surgery, or in good health (not recorded which). This chain connects TRBV6-2 or TRBV6-3 to TRBJ2-1; tentatively, D is TRBD1 (5 bases). Input material: glioma tissue, nonneoplastic brain tissue, or PBMCs (not recorded which). This CDR3 is CASRETDYNEQIF. The CDR3 DNA sequence: TGTGCCAGCAGGGAGACAGATTACAATGAGCAAATCTTC.